This T cell receptor beta chain was observed in a study of OX40 agonist ivuxolimab in advanced cancers. About the study: The study enrolled dose-escalation patients with hepatocellular carcinoma, melanoma, renal cell or head and neck cancer. From roughly 23 to 90 years was the age range, with a mean of around 57 years, and nearly 85% were male. Partial responses were achieved by three patients, of whom one had hepatocellular carcinoma and two had cutaneous melanoma.

V was cut by 7 bases and J by 2 bases, with 13 bases left in between. Germline V CDR1 and CDR2: LNHDA, SQIVND (reference sequence). This CDR3 comprises 14 residues. Samples were taken at baseline and on day 1 of cycles 4 and 7. Sequencing was performed with immunoSEQ multiplex PCR; in TCRdb, only in-frame clones are kept and a portion is missing. The sample yields 50,000 to 75,000 clones, 70% to 80% seen once. V usage is TRBV19 and J usage is TRBJ2-3; tentatively, D is TRBD2 (6 bases). This material consisted of CD4+ or CD8+ T cells sorted from blood, taken in a trial of the OX40 agonist ivuxolimab. This clonotype was obtained from an adult with an advanced solid tumor such as melanoma, head and neck, liver or kidney cancer. CDR3 DNA: TGTGCCAGTAAATATAGCGGAAACACAGATACGCAGTATTTT. It specifies CASKYSGNTDTQYF.